This T cell receptor (beta chain) originates from a study of CD8+CD57+ T cells in acquired aplastic anemia. Study-level information: Across the sorted CD4+ and CD8+ cells, DNA amounts averaged about 3 ug. Study results and caveats: Controls did not differ significantly from patients in CD8+ Simpson's diversity.

Template material for TCR beta VDJ and CDR3 profiling consisted of genomic DNA. TCRdb fed the reads into MiXCR, producing one record per CDR3 protein. The sample includes around 130,000 distinct CDR3 sequences, 55% to 60% of them seen just once. V was clipped by 5 bases and J by 6 bases, with 12 bases between them. Germline CDR1 and CDR2: SGHRS and YFSETQ. This CDR3 region has 12 residues. This clonotype is a singleton in its sample. What it binds is unknown. The sequenced patients had an expansion of CD8+CD57+ cells seen by flow cytometry. Receipt of therapy had not occurred in any patient by the time of blood sampling.

The receptor's source is a human donor with aplastic anemia. The sequenced sample was sorted CD4+, CD8+, or CD8+CD57+ T cells (not recorded which) from PBMCs. V and J are TRBV5-1 and TRBJ2-7; the D is unclear. The CDR3 sequence: CASRFAVGEQYF. The CDR3 DNA reads as TGCGCCAGCAGGTTTGCGGTCGGCGAGCAGTACTTC.